This T cell receptor (beta chain) was sequenced during a study of early T cells in non-severe SARS-CoV-2 infection. In germline, CDR1 is KGHDR, CDR2 SFDVKD. There are 10 residues in the CDR3. Trimming pared 9 bases from V and 6 bases from J, leaving 8 bases between. TCRdb redid the calling of the 5' RACE reads with MiXCR, one entry per CDR3 protein. The table lists tens of thousands of distinct CDR3 sequences, roughly 8.7% of them singletons. The sequence came from an adult who was a healthcare worker with PCR-confirmed SARS-CoV-2 infection or an uninfected control (not recorded which). The V call is TRBV24-1, the J call TRBJ2-7; no clear D. The material was whole blood, obtained at baseline. CDR3 residues: CATSAREQYF. The DNA of the CDR3 is TGTGCCACCTCAGCCCGCGAGCAGTACTTC.